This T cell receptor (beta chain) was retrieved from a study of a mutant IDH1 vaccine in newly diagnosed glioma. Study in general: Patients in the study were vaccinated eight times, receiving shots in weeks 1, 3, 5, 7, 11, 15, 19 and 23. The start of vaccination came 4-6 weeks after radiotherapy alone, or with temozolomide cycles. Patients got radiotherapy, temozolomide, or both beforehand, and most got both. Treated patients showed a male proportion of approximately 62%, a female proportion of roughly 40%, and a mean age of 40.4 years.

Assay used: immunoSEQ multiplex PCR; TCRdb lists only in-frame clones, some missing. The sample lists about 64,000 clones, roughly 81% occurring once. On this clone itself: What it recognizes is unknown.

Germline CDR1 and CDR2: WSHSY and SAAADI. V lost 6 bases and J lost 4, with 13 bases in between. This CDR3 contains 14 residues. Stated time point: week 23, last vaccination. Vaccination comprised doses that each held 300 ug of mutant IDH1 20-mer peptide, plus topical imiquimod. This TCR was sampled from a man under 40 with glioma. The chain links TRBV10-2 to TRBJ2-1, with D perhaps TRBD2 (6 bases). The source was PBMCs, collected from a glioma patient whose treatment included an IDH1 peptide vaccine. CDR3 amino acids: CASRLAGSYNEQFF. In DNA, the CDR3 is TGCGCCAGCAGATTGGCGGGGAGTTACAATGAGCAGTTCTTC.